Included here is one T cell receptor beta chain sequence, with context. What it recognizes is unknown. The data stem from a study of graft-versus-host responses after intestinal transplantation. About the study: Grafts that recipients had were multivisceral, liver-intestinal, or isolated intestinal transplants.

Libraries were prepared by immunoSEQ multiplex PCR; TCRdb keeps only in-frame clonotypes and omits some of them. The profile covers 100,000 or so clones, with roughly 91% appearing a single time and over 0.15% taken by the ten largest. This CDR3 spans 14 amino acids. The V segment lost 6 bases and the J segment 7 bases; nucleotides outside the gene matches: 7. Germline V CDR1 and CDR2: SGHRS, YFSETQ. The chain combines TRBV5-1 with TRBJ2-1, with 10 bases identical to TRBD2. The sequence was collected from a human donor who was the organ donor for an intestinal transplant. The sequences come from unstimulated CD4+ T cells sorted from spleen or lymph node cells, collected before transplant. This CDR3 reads CASNSAGGRNEQFF. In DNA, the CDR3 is TGCGCCAGCAACTCAGCGGGGGGGCGAAATGAGCAGTTCTTC.